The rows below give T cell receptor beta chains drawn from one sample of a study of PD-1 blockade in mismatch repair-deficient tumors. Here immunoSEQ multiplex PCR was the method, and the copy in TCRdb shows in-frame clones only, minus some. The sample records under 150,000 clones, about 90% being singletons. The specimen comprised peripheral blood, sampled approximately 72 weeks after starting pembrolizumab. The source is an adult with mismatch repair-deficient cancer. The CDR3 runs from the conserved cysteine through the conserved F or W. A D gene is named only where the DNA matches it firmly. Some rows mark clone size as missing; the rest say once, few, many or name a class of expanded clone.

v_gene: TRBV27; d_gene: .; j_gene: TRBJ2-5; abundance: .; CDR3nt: TGTGCCAGCAGTCCCCCGACAGACCTCCTGGAGCAGTACTTC; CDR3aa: CASSPPTDLLEQYF
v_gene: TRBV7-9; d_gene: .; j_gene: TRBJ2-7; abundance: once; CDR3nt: TGTGCCAGCAGCTTATCGTCAATGAGGCCCGAGCAGTACTTC; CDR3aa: CASSLSSMRPEQYF
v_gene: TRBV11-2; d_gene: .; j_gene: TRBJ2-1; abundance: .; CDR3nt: TGTGCCAGCAGCTTTCGGAGGCCCCCAGGGCAGTTCTTC; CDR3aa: CASSFRRPPGQFF
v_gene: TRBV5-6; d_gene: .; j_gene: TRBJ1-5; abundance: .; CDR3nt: TGTGCCAGCAGCTTGGGGCACAAGAATCAGCCCCAGCATTTT; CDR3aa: CASSLGHKNQPQHF
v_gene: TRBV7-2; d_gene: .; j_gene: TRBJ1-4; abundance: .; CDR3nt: TGTGCCAGCAGCTTATTCCCCCCGACGGCCGGGGCAGTAGGAGGGAAACTGTTTTTT; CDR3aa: CASSLFPPTAGAVGGKLFF
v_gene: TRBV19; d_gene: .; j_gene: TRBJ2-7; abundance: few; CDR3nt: TGTGCCAGTAGTATTGAGGCAGCTTACGAGCAGTACTTC; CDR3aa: CASSIEAAYEQYF
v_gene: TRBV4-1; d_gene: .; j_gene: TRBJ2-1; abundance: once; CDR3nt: TGCGCCAGCAGCCAAGGTAAAGGTCTCCTAAAGTACAATGAGCAGTTCTTC; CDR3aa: CASSQGKGLLKYNEQFF
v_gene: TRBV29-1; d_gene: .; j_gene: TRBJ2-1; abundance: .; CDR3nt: TGCAGCGTGATACAGGAGTCCTACAATGAGCAGTTCTTC; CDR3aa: CSVIQESYNEQFF
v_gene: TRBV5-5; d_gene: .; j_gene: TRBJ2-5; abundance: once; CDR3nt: TGTGCCAGCAGCTTGGGTCACCTCCAAGAGACCCAGTACTTC; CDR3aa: CASSLGHLQETQYF
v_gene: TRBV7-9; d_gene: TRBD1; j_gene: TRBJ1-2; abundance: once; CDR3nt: TGTGCCAGCAGCCAATCGACAGGGAATGGCTACACCTTC; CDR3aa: CASSQSTGNGYTF
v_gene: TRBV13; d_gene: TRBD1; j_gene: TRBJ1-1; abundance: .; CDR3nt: TGTGCCAGCAGCCCCCAGGGGGGATGGGGCACTGAAGCTTTCTTT; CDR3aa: CASSPQGGWGTEAFF
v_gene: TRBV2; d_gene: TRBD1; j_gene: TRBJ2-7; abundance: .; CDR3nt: TGTGCCAGCAGAGCCGGACAGGGGGCCCAGGTGCAGTACTTC; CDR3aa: CASRAGQGAQVQYF
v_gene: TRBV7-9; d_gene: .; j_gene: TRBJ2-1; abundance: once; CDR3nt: TGTGCCAGCCTATCCGGGAGATCCTACAATGAGCAGTTCTTC; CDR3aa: CASLSGRSYNEQFF
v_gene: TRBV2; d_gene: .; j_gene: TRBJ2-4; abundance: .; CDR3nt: TGTGCCAGCAGTTTCGGACTCAGGGTAGTTAGCAAAAACATTCAGTACTTC; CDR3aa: CASSFGLRVVSKNIQYF
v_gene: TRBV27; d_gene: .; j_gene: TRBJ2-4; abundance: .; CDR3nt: TGTGCCAGCAGTCCTCTCGTTAGGGGGAACATTCAGTACTTC; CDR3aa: CASSPLVRGNIQYF
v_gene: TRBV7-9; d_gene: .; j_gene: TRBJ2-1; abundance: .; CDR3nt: TGTGCCAGCAGCCCATCCCCGGGCTCCTACAATGAGCAGTTCTTC; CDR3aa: CASSPSPGSYNEQFF
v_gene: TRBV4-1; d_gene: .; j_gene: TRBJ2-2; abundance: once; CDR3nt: TGCGCCAGCAGCCAATTGGGAAGGGGCACCGGGGAGCTGTTTTTT; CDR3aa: CASSQLGRGTGELFF
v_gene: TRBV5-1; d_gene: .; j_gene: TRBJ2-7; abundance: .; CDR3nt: TGCGCCAGCAGCTTTGGAGGGGGTTCCTACGAGCAGTACTTC; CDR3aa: CASSFGGGSYEQYF
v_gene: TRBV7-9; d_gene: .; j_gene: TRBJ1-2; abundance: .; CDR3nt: TGTGCCAGCAGCCCCTCGGGCCTCACTAACTATGGCTACACCTTC; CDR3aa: CASSPSGLTNYGYTF
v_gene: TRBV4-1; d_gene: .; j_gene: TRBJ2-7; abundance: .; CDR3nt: TGCGCCAGCAGCCAATGGTCTGATTCCTACGAGCAGTACTTC; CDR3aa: CASSQWSDSYEQYF
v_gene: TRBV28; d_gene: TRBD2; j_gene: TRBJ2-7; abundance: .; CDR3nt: TGTGCCAGCAGTTCGACGGCCGGGACTAGCTTCATGCGGCAGTACTTC; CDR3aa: CASSSTAGTSFMRQYF
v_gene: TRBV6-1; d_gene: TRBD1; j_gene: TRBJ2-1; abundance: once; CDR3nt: TGTGCCAGCAGAATCACCCGGGACAGGCCCCGTGAGCAGTTCTTC; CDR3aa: CASRITRDRPREQFF
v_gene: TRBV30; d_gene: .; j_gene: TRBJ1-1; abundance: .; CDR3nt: TGTGCCTGGCGGTACAGGGAGAACACTGAAGCTTTCTTT; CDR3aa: CAWRYRENTEAFF
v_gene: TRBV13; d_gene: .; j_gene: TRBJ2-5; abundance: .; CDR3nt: TGTGCCAGCAGCTCCTTCCAAGAGACCCAGTACTTC; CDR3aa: CASSSFQETQYF
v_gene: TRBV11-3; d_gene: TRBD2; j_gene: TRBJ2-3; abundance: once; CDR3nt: TGTGCCAGCAGCTTATCGGGGTCTAGCGGGACCACAGATACGCAGTATTTT; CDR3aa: CASSLSGSSGTTDTQYF
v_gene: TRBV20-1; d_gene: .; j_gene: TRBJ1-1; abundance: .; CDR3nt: TGCAGTGCAATTTTGAGAGCTGAAGCTTTCTTT; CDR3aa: CSAILRAEAFF
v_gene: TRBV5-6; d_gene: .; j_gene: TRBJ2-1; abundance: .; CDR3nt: TGTGCCAGCAGCCTGGTGCGGGAGCAGTTCTTC; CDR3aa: CASSLVREQFF
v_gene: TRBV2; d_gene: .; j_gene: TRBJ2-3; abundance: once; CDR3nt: TGTGCCAGCAGGAGACTAGATAGCACAGATACGCAGTATTTT; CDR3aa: CASRRLDSTDTQYF
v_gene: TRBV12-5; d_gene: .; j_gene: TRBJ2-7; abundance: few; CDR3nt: TGTGCTAGTGGTTACGGATTGACGGAGTACGAGCAGTACTTC; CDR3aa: CASGYGLTEYEQYF
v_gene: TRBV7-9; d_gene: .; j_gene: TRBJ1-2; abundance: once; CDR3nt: TGTGCCAGCAGCTTAGCAGGGGCGTTTGGCTACACCTTC; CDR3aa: CASSLAGAFGYTF
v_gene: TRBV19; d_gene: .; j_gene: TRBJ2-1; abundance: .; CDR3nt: TGTGCCAGTAGTACCCTGTCCAATGAGCAGTTCTTC; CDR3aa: CASSTLSNEQFF
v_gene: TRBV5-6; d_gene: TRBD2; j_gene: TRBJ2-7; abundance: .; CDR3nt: TGTGCCAGCAGCTTGCCTAGCGGCGTTCACGAGCAGTACTTC; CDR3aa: CASSLPSGVHEQYF
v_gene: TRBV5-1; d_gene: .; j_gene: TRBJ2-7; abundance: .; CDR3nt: TGCGCCAGCAGGGTAGCGACAGCCTACGAGCAGTACTTC; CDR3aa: CASRVATAYEQYF
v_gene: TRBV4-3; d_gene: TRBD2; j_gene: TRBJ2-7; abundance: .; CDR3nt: TGCGCCAGCAGCCAATCACTAGCGGGAGGGTGGTCCTACGAGCAGTACTTC; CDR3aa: CASSQSLAGGWSYEQYF
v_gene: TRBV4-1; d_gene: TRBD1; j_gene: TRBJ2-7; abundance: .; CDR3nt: TGCGCCAGCAGCCAAGATTCCACGTTACAGGGGTTTAGCTCCTACGAGCAGTACTTC; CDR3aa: CASSQDSTLQGFSSYEQYF
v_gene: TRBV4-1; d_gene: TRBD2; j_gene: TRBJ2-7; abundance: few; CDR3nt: TGCGCCAGCAGCCAAGTGACTAGCGGGAGCTACGAGCAGTACTTC; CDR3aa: CASSQVTSGSYEQYF
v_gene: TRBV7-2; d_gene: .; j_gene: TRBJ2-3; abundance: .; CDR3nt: TGTGCCAGCAGCTTAGACGTCGCGGGGAGCACAGATACGCAGTATTTT; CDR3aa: CASSLDVAGSTDTQYF
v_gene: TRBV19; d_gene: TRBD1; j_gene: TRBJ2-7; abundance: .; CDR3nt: TGTGCCAGTAGTATCACCGGGACAGGGGGTGAGCAGTACTTC; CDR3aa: CASSITGTGGEQYF
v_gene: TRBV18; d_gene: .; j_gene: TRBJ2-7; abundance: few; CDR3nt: TGTGCCAGCTCACCACGATCAGGAAACTACGAGCAGTACTTC; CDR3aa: CASSPRSGNYEQYF
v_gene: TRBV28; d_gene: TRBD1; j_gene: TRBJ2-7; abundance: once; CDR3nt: TGTGCCAGCAGTTCCCCGGACAGGCGCTACGAGCAGTACTTC; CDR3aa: CASSSPDRRYEQYF
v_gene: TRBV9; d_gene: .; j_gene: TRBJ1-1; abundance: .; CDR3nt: TGTGCCAGCAGCGTAGATATCATGAACACTGAAGCTTTCTTT; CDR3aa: CASSVDIMNTEAFF